This is a list of T cell receptor beta chains from one sample in a study of vaccination and CD4 T cells after COVID-19. In TCRdb, the PCR reads were re-called with MiXCR into one record per CDR3 protein. The table records around 8,000 distinct CDR3 sequences, 30% to 40% of them present only once. These TCRs' antigens remain unknown. Source material: CD4+ T cells from blood, cultured in vitro. The receptors derive from a human donor in good health. Both conserved end residues are part of each CDR3. Each record gives: D gene, clone size, V gene, J gene, CDR3 protein, CDR3 DNA. The D gene is left open where the match is weak. A row's size may be missing; if present it is once, few, many or a size class.

>NA|few|TRBV21-1|TRBJ1-5
CASSPLTGAKGIYRGRSGQPQHF
TGTGCCAGCAGCCCTCTGACCGGGGCCAAGGGGATTTACAGGGGGCGTAGTGGTCAGCCCCAGCATTTT
>TRBD1|NA|TRBV27|TRBJ2-7
CASSPAGGSYEQYF
TGTGCCAGCAGCCCAGCAGGGGGCTCCTACGAGCAGTACTTC
>NA|NA|TRBV24-1|TRBJ1-5
CATLWRGGQPQHF
TGTGCCACTCTTTGGAGGGGGGGTCAGCCCCAGCATTTT
>NA|few|TRBV27|TRBJ1-1
CASSFSGGNTEAFF
TGTGCCAGCAGTTTTTCCGGGGGAAATACTGAAGCTTTCTTT
>TRBD1|hyperexpanded|TRBV12-3/TRBV12-4|TRBJ2-2
CASGIRQGLTGELFF
TGTGCCAGCGGAATACGACAGGGTCTCACCGGGGAGCTGTTTTTT
>NA|NA|TRBV4-2|TRBJ1-2
CASSQNVQAANYGYTF
TGTGCCAGCAGCCAAAACGTCCAGGCGGCTAACTATGGCTACACCTTC
>NA|NA|TRBV6-1|TRBJ1-2
CASSEDPYGYTF
TGTGCCAGCAGTGAAGACCCATATGGCTACACCTTC
>NA|NA|TRBV5-4|TRBJ2-7
CASSLGGGVMEQYF
TGTGCCAGCAGCTTGGGAGGGGGGGTTATGGAGCAGTACTTC
>NA|NA|TRBV6-7|TRBJ2-5
CASSYSNDQETQYF
TGTGCCAGCAGTTACTCGAATGACCAAGAGACCCAGTACTTC
>NA|NA|TRBV12-3/TRBV12-4|TRBJ1-1
CASSPLPNTEAFF
TGTGCCAGCAGCCCGTTGCCGAACACTGAAGCTTTCTTT
>NA|NA|TRBV20-1|TRBJ2-5
CSAHGVGEETQYF
TGCAGTGCCCACGGGGTGGGGGAAGAGACCCAGTACTTC
>NA|few|TRBV12-5|TRBJ1-2
CASGPEGLSQRGYTF
TGTGCTAGTGGTCCCGAGGGACTGAGCCAGCGAGGCTACACCTTC
>NA|few|TRBV7-9|TRBJ2-5
CASSLSETQYF
TGTGCCAGCAGCTTATCTGAGACCCAGTACTTC
>NA|NA|TRBV7-8|TRBJ1-6
CASTKGSSYNSPLHF
TGTGCCAGCACCAAAGGGAGCTCCTATAATTCACCCCTCCACTTT
>TRBD1|NA|TRBV7-8|TRBJ1-3
CASSKTGPGNTIYF
TGTGCCAGCAGCAAGACAGGGCCTGGAAACACCATATATTTT
>NA|NA|TRBV27|TRBJ2-1
CASRDYQESVGDEQFF
TGTGCCAGCAGAGACTACCAAGAAAGCGTCGGGGATGAGCAGTTCTTC
>TRBD2|NA|TRBV7-2|TRBJ2-5
CASSLRRAGAPRETQYF
TGTGCCAGCAGCTTAAGGCGAGCGGGGGCCCCACGGGAGACCCAGTACTTC
>NA|NA|TRBV12-2|TRBJ1-5
CASRCSDRRVQPQHF
TGTGCAAGTCGCTGTTCCGACCGTAGGGTTCAGCCCCAGCATTTT
>NA|NA|TRBV12-3/TRBV12-4|TRBJ1-1
CASSLRDLSAFF
TGTGCCAGCAGTTTAAGGGATCTGTCAGCTTTCTTT
>TRBD1|NA|TRBV5-1|TRBJ2-7
CASRPGTDYDEQYF
TGCGCCAGCAGGCCCGGGACAGACTACGACGAGCAGTACTTC
>TRBD1|few|TRBV15|TRBJ1-5
CATSIKQGGRNQPQHF
TGTGCCACCAGCATCAAACAGGGGGGTCGCAATCAGCCCCAGCATTTT
>NA|NA|TRBV2|TRBJ1-5
CASRRFGNQPQHF
TGTGCCAGCAGGAGGTTTGGGAATCAGCCCCAGCATTTT
>TRBD1|few|TRBV5-1|TRBJ1-1
CASRFGGTGNTEAFF
TGCGCCAGCAGATTTGGAGGGACAGGGAACACTGAAGCTTTCTTT
>NA|NA|TRBV20-1|TRBJ2-5
CSARGAGETQYF
TGCAGTGCTCGGGGGGCGGGGGAGACCCAGTACTTC
>NA|NA|TRBV6-2/TRBV6-3|TRBJ2-6
CASSTTGFFAGANVLTF
TGTGCCAGCAGTACCACAGGGTTCTTTGCTGGGGCCAACGTCCTGACTTTC
>NA|few|TRBV19|TRBJ1-1
CASSTLHGGRVRRGQNTEAFF
TGTGCCAGTAGTACCTTACACGGGGGGCGCGTACGGCGGGGACAGAACACTGAAGCTTTCTTT
>NA|NA|TRBV15|TRBJ1-1
CATSSGIVNTEAFF
TGTGCCACCAGTTCTGGGATTGTGAACACTGAAGCTTTCTTT
>NA|NA|TRBV27|TRBJ1-2
CASTQGSNYGYTF
TGTGCCAGCACCCAGGGGTCGAACTATGGCTACACCTTC
>NA|NA|TRBV20-1|TRBJ1-1
CSAAPWTNLNTEAFF
TGCAGTGCTGCACCTTGGACGAATCTGAACACTGAAGCTTTCTTT
>TRBD1|NA|TRBV2|TRBJ1-1
CASSLDRVPNTEAFF
TGTGCCAGCAGTCTGGACAGGGTCCCGAACACTGAAGCTTTCTTT
>NA|NA|TRBV20-1|TRBJ2-3
CSAAEWASTDTQYF
TGCAGTGCGGCAGAGTGGGCGAGCACAGATACGCAGTATTTT
>TRBD1|NA|TRBV7-6|TRBJ2-3
CASSLAGTGTSTDTQYF
TGTGCCAGCAGCTTAGCGGGGACAGGTACTAGCACAGATACGCAGTATTTT
>NA|NA|TRBV19|TRBJ1-5
CASSTGADQPQHF
TGTGCCAGTAGTACAGGGGCGGATCAGCCCCAGCATTTT
>NA|NA|TRBV2|TRBJ1-4
CASSERANEKLFF
TGTGCCAGCAGTGAAAGAGCAAATGAAAAACTGTTTTTT
>TRBD1|few|TRBV20-1|TRBJ1-5
CSARIGQADQPQHF
TGCAGTGCTAGAATAGGACAGGCGGATCAGCCCCAGCATTTT
>NA|NA|TRBV3-1|TRBJ2-5
CASSQKGIQETQYF
TGTGCCAGCAGCCAAAAAGGGATCCAAGAGACCCAGTACTTC
>TRBD1|few|TRBV5-1|TRBJ1-2
CASSPPGQGAGGYTF
TGCGCCAGCAGCCCCCCGGGACAGGGGGCTGGAGGCTACACCTTC
>NA|NA|TRBV24-1|TRBJ2-1
CATTSGFQQFF
TGTGCCACCACATCAGGGTTCCAGCAGTTCTTC
>NA|NA|TRBV12-3/TRBV12-4|TRBJ1-5
CASSLVSGVNQPQHF
TGTGCCAGCAGTTTAGTATCAGGGGTCAATCAGCCCCAGCATTTT
>TRBD1|NA|TRBV6-2/TRBV6-3|TRBJ1-1
CASGLTGGSRAFF
TGTGCCAGCGGATTGACAGGGGGCTCACGGGCTTTCTTT
>NA|few|TRBV20-1|TRBJ1-2
CSARDPDWGYTF
TGCAGTGCTAGAGATCCTGATTGGGGCTACACCTTC
>TRBD1|few|TRBV20-1|TRBJ2-5
CSARKGQGGETQYF
TGCAGTGCTAGAAAGGGACAGGGAGGAGAGACCCAGTACTTC
>NA|NA|TRBV5-6|TRBJ2-7
CASSLDYEQYF
TGTGCCAGCAGCCTAGACTACGAGCAGTACTTC
>TRBD2|NA|TRBV5-1|TRBJ2-1
CASSGTSGTGEQFF
TGCGCCAGCTCCGGGACTAGCGGGACTGGTGAGCAGTTCTTC
>TRBD1|NA|TRBV6-5|TRBJ2-7
CASSFPFGTGTYEQYF
TGTGCCAGCAGTTTCCCTTTTGGGACAGGAACTTACGAGCAGTACTTC
>NA|NA|TRBV6-1|TRBJ1-5
CATRGGTKQPQHF
TGTGCCACCCGGGGCGGAACGAAACAGCCCCAGCATTTT
>NA|few|TRBV20-1|TRBJ1-1
CSADKQGGGTEAFF
TGCAGTGCCGATAAACAGGGCGGGGGCACTGAAGCTTTCTTT
>NA|few|TRBV20-1|TRBJ1-2
CSALGHLESYTF
TGCAGTGCTCTAGGACACCTTGAGAGCTACACCTTC
>NA|NA|TRBV2|TRBJ1-1
CASSEGFLTEAFF
TGTGCCAGCAGTGAGGGTTTTTTGACTGAAGCTTTCTTT
>TRBD1|once|TRBV10-2|TRBJ1-1
CASSGTGGWTEAFF
TGCGCCAGCAGTGGGACAGGGGGCTGGACTGAAGCTTTCTTT
>NA|few|TRBV19|TRBJ1-5
CASSMGSGRFNSNQPQHF
TGTGCCAGTAGTATGGGATCTGGGAGATTCAATAGCAATCAGCCCCAGCATTTT
>NA|NA|TRBV10-3|TRBJ1-2
CAISVSQGTLYGYTF
TGTGCCATCAGTGTTAGCCAGGGAACTCTCTATGGCTACACCTTC
>NA|NA|TRBV5-6|TRBJ1-6
CASSLVGPGALHF
TGTGCCAGCAGCTTGGTGGGGCCAGGGGCCCTCCACTTT
>NA|NA|TRBV12-3/TRBV12-4|TRBJ1-2
CASSLVWRYGYTF
TGTGCCAGCAGCCTTGTTTGGAGGTATGGCTACACCTTC
>NA|few|TRBV11-2|TRBJ2-7
CASSSPRVRAYEQYF
TGTGCCAGCAGCTCCCCCAGGGTCCGCGCCTACGAGCAGTACTTC
>NA|NA|TRBV20-1|TRBJ2-7
CSARRGTYEQYF
TGCAGTGCTAGACGAGGGACCTACGAGCAGTACTTC
>TRBD2|few|TRBV20-1|TRBJ2-5
CSVPGLAGDQYF
TGCAGTGTTCCGGGACTAGCGGGAGACCAGTACTTC
>NA|NA|TRBV7-9|TRBJ2-1
CASSWGDYNEQFF
TGTGCCAGCAGCTGGGGGGACTACAATGAGCAGTTCTTC
>NA|few|TRBV20-1|TRBJ2-7
CSASGTSYEQYF
TGCAGTGCTAGCGGTACCTCCTACGAGCAGTACTTC